This T cell receptor (beta chain) is drawn from a study of T cell responses to AZD1222 COVID-19 vaccine. Findings of the study overall: Only after the peak T cell response were repertoires sampled. It should be noted that donors were predominantly white British and more often female, and clonal diversity was possibly underestimated. Receipt of two AZD1222 doses was followed by a rise in Spike-specific TCR breadth and depth. The CD4 TCRs associated with vaccination extended across spike and predominated at 160-218 and 743-854.

About this clone itself: The antigen remains unidentified.

CDR3 length: 11 amino acids. CDR1 and CDR2 from the germline V gene are SQVTM and ANQGSEA. The ends were cut back, 8 bases at V and 3 bases at J, with 10 bases in the middle. TCRdb's table, derived via immunoSEQ multiplex PCR, lists solely in-frame clones and lacks some. The sample carries roughly 120,000 clones, roughly 90% recorded once. The chain uses TRBV29-1 and TRBJ1-1, with a possible D match to TRBD1 (5 bases). The sample here was peripheral blood, taken on day 0 of AZD1222 vaccination. The receptor was isolated from an adult in good health. This CDR3 is CSPSGDTEAFF. The CDR3 nucleotides are TGCAGCCCCTCGGGGGACACTGAAGCTTTCTTT.